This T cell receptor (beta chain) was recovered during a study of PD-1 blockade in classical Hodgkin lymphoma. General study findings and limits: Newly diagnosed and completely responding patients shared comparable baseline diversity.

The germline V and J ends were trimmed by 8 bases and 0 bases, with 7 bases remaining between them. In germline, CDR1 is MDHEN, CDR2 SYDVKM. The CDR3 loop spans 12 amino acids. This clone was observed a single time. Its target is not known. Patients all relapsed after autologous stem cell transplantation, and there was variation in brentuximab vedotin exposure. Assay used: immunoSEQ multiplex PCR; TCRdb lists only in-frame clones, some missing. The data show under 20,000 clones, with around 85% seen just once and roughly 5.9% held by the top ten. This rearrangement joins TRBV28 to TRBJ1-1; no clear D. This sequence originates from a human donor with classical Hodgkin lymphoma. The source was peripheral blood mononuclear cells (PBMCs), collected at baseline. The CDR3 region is CASQDVNTEAFF. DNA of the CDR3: TGTGCCAGCCAGGACGTGAACACTGAAGCTTTCTTT.